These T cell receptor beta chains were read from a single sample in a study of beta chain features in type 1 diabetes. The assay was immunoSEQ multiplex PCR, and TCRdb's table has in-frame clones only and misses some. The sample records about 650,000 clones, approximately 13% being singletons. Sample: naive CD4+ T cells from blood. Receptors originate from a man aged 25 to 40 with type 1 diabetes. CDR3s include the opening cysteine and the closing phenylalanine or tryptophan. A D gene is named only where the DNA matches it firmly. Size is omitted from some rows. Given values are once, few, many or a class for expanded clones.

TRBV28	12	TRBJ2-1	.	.	TGTGCCAGCGATGGCTCCTACAATGAGCAGTTCTTC	CASDGSYNEQFF
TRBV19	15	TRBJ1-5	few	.	TGTGCCAGTAGTATTCTTGGGGGAAACAATCAGCCCCAGCATTTT	CASSILGGNNQPQHF
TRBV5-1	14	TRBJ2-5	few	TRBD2	TGCGCCAGCAGCCTGGGACTAGCGGGGGAGACCCAGTACTTC	CASSLGLAGETQYF
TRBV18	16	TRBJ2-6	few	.	TGTGCCAGCTCACCTTACGTGGGTACTGGGGCCAACGTCCTGACTTTC	CASSPYVGTGANVLTF
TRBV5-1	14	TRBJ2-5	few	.	TGCGCCAGCAGCTCTACTCGACAGGTAGAGACCCAGTACTTC	CASSSTRQVETQYF
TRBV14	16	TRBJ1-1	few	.	TGTGCCAGCAGCCAAGGAACGGCAGCGGGCAACACTGAAGCTTTCTTT	CASSQGTAAGNTEAFF
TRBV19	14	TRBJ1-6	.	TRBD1	TGTGCCAGTAGTGATCAGGGGGCAGGGTCACCCCTCCACTTT	CASSDQGAGSPLHF
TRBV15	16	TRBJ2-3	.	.	TGTGCCACCAGCAGAGATTCGTGGGCTAGCACAGATACGCAGTATTTT	CATSRDSWASTDTQYF
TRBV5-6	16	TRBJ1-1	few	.	TGTGCCAGCAGCTTGTGGGTTCAGGGGAGAACCACTGAAGCTTTCTTT	CASSLWVQGRTTEAFF
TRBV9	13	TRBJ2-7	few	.	TGTGCCAGCAGCCCAACCCCTTCCTACGAGCAGTACTTC	CASSPTPSYEQYF
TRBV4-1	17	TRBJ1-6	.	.	TGCGCCAGCAGCCAAGGGGCCTTTGGCAGAGGGGATTCACCCCTCCACTTT	CASSQGAFGRGDSPLHF
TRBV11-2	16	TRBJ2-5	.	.	TGTGCCAGCAGCTTAAGGACCCCGGAGGTCCAAGAGACCCAGTACTTC	CASSLRTPEVQETQYF
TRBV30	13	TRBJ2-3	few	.	TGTGCCTGGGCGACAGAGAGCACAGATACGCAGTATTTT	CAWATESTDTQYF
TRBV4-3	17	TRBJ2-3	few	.	TGCGCCAGCAGCCAAGAGGCCCAGGGGTCTAGCACAGATACGCAGTATTTT	CASSQEAQGSSTDTQYF
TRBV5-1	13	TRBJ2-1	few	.	TGCGCCAGCACCACATCCCCGGGGGCCACGCAGTTCTTC	CASTTSPGATQFF
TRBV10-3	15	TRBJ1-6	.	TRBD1	TGTGCCATCAGTGAGTCGGACAGGGGTAATTCACCCCTCCACTTT	CAISESDRGNSPLHF
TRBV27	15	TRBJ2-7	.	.	TGTGCCAGCAGTTCGATCGCGTTAGTGGACTACGAGCAGTACTTC	CASSSIALVDYEQYF
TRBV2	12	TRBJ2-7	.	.	TGTGCCAGCAGTTCCGACAGATACGAGCAGTACTTC	CASSSDRYEQYF
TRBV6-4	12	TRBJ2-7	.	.	TGTGCCAGCAGCGATCCAAGCTACGAGCAGTACTTC	CASSDPSYEQYF
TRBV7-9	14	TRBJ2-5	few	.	TGTGCCAGCAGCATAGGACCCGGTCAAGAGACCCAGTACTTC	CASSIGPGQETQYF
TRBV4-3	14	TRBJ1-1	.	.	TGCGCCAGCAGCCTCAAGATTGGGAACACTGAAGCTTTCTTT	CASSLKIGNTEAFF
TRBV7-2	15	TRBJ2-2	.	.	TGTGCCAGCAGCTTAGACGGATCGAACACCGGGGAGCTGTTTTTT	CASSLDGSNTGELFF
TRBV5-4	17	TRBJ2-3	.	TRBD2	TGTGCCAGCAGCTTGGTGGCGGGGGGGTTTTCCACAGATACGCAGTATTTT	CASSLVAGGFSTDTQYF
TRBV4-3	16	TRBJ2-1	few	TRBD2	TGCGCCAGCAGCCAATTCTTAGCGGGGGGTTACAATGAGCAGTTCTTC	CASSQFLAGGYNEQFF
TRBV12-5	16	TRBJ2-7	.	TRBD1	TGTGCTAGTGGTTTGGGCAGGGGGCTGAATCCCTACGAGCAGTACTTC	CASGLGRGLNPYEQYF
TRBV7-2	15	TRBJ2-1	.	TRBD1	TGTGCCAGCGCTAATGAGGGGGCCAGTTACAATGAGCAGTTCTTC	CASANEGASYNEQFF
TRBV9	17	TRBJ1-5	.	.	TGTGCCAGCCCCTGGGGGACCCTTAACCGGAGCAATCAGCCCCAGCATTTT	CASPWGTLNRSNQPQHF
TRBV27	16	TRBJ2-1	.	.	TGTGCCAGCAGTTTAGATGCGGGGATCTCCTACAATGAGCAGTTCTTC	CASSLDAGISYNEQFF
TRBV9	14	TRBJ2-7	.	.	TGTGCCAGCAGCGTAAGCAGATCGCCCTACGAGCAGTACTTC	CASSVSRSPYEQYF
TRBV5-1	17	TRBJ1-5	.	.	TGCGCCAGCAGCTTGGAAGGACCGGGAGGAGGCAATCAGCCCCAGCATTTT	CASSLEGPGGGNQPQHF
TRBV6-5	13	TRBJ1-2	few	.	TGTGCCAGCGGGGCAATGTATAGCTATGGCTACACCTTC	CASGAMYSYGYTF
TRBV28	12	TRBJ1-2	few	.	TGTGCCAGCGCAAGCAACCTCTATGGCTACACCTTC	CASASNLYGYTF
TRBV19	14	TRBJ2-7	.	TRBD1	TGTGCCAGTAGTCTTACGACAGGGCTCTACGAGCAGTACTTC	CASSLTTGLYEQYF
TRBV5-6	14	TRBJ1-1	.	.	TGTGCCAGCAGCTTGGTAGGGGCGGACACTGAAGCTTTCTTT	CASSLVGADTEAFF
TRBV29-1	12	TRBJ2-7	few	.	TGCAGCGTTGCTACGGACACCTACGAGCAGTACTTC	CSVATDTYEQYF
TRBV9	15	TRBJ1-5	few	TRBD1	TGTGCCAGCAGCGTCGGGACAGGGAGCAATCAGCCCCAGCATTTT	CASSVGTGSNQPQHF
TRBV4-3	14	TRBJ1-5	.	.	TGCGCCAGCAGCCTCGGGGAGAGCAATCAGCCCCAGCATTTT	CASSLGESNQPQHF
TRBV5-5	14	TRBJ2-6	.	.	TGTGCCAGCAGCTATCCAGGGCGGATCAACGTCCTGACTTTC	CASSYPGRINVLTF
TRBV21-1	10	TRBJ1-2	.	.	TGTGCCAGCCTTTACTATGGCTACACCTTC	CASLYYGYTF
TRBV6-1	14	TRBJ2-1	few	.	TGTGCCAGCAGTGACCGAGGGCTCTACAATGAGCAGTTCTTC	CASSDRGLYNEQFF
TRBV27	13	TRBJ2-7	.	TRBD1	TGTGCCAGCAGTTATGACAGGGGCTACGAGCAGTACTTC	CASSYDRGYEQYF
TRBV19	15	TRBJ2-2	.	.	TGTGCCAGTAGTCTATCAGGGGAAATCACCGGGGAGCTGTTTTTT	CASSLSGEITGELFF
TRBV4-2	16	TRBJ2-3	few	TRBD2	TGTGCCAGCAGCCCGCCTTCCAGCGGGGGGGCAGATACGCAGTATTTT	CASSPPSSGGADTQYF
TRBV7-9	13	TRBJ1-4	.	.	TGTGCCAGCACCGGGGCCGGGAATGAAAAACTGTTTTTT	CASTGAGNEKLFF
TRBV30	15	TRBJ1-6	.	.	TGTGCCTGCCCCCAGACGGGGCGGTCTGGATCACCCCTCCACTTT	CACPQTGRSGSPLHF
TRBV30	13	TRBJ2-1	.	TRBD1	TGTGCCTGGAGCAAGGGGGCGGAGAATGAGCAGTTCTTC	CAWSKGAENEQFF
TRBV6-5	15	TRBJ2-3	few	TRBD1	TGTGCCAGCAGGCCTCAGGGGGCGAGGGCAGATACGCAGTATTTT	CASRPQGARADTQYF
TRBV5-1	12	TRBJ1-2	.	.	TGCGCCAGCAGCTCGACAGAATATGGCTACACCTTC	CASSSTEYGYTF
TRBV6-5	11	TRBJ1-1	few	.	TGTGCCAGCAGTTACCTAAATGAAGCTTTCTTT	CASSYLNEAFF
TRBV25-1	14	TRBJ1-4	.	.	TGTGCCAGCAGTGATACCGCCACATCTGAAAAACTGTTTTTT	CASSDTATSEKLFF
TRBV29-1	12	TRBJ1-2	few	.	TGCAGCTACGAGGGGAAGGACTATGGCTACACCTTC	CSYEGKDYGYTF
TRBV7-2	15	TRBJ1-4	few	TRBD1	TGTGCCAGCAGCCCCCGACAGGGTGGTAACGAAAAACTGTTTTTT	CASSPRQGGNEKLFF
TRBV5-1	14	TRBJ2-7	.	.	TGCGCCAGCAGCTTGGAGACGGATACCTACGAGCAGTACTTC	CASSLETDTYEQYF
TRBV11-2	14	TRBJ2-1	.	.	TGTGCCAGCAGCCCGCGAAGGGGGGACAATGAGCAGTTCTTC	CASSPRRGDNEQFF
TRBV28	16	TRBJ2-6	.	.	TGTGCCAGCAGTTCTCCATCAGCCGGAGAGACCAACGTCCTGACTTTC	CASSSPSAGETNVLTF